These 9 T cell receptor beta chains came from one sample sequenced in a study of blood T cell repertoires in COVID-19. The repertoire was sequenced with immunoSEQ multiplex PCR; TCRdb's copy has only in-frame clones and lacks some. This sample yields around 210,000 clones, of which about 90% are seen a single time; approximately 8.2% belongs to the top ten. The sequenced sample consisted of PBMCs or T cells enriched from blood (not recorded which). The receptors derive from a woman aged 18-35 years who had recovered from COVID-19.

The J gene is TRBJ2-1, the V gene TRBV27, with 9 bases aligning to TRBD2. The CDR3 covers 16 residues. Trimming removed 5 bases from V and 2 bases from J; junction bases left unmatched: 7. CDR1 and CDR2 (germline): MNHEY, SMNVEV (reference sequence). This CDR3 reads CASSKRAGGTYNEQFF. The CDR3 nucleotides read TGTGCCAGCAGTAAACGGGCGGGGGGGACCTACAATGAGCAGTTCTTC.

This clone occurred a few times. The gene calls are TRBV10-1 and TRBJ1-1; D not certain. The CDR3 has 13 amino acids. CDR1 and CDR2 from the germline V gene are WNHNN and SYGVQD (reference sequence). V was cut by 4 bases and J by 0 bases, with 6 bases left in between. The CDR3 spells CASSGLLNTEAFF. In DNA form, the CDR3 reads TGCGCCAGCAGTGGACTTTTGAACACTGAAGCTTTCTTT.

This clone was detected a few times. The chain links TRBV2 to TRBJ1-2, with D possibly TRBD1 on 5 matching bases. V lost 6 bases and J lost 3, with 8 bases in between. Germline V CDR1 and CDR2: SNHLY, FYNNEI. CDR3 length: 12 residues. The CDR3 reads CASSSQDYGYTF. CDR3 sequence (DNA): TGTGCCAGCAGCTCACAGGACTATGGCTACACCTTC.

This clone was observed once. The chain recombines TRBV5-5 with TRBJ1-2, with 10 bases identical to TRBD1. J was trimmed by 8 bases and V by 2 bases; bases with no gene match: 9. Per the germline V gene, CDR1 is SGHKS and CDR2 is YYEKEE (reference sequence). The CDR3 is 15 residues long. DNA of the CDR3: TGTGCCAGCAGCTTTGGTATAGGGACAGGGGACGGCTACACCTTC. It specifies CASSFGIGTGDGYTF.

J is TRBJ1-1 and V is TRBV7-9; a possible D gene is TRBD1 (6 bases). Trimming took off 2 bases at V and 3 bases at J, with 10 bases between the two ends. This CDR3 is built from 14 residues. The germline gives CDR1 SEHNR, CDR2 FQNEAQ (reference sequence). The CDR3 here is CASSLNTGYTEAFF. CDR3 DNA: TGTGCCAGCAGCTTAAACACAGGGTACACTGAAGCTTTCTTT.

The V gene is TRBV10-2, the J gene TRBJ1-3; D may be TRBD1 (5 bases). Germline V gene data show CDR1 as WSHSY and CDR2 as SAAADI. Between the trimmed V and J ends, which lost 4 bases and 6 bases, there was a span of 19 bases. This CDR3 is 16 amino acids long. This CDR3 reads CASSGTRTLAENTIYF. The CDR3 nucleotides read TGCGCCAGCAGTGGGACACGGACACTTGCAGAAAACACCATATATTTT.

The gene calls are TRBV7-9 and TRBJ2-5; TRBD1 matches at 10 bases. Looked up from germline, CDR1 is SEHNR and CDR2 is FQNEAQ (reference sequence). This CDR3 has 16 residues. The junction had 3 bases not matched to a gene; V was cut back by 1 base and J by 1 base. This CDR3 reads CASSLGDRGGQETQYF. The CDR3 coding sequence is TGTGCCAGCAGCTTAGGGGACAGGGGAGGCCAAGAGACCCAGTACTTC.

DNA for the CDR3: TGTGCCAGCTCACCACCGGGCAGGGGAAAGGATGAGCAGTTCTTC. Amino acid sequence: CASSPPGRGKDEQFF. The rearrangement joins TRBV18 to TRBJ2-1; D is possibly TRBD1 (6 bases). CDR1 KGHSH and CDR2 LQKENI come from the germline V gene. The CDR3 has 15 residues. Trimming pared 0 bases from V and 8 bases from J, leaving 14 bases between.

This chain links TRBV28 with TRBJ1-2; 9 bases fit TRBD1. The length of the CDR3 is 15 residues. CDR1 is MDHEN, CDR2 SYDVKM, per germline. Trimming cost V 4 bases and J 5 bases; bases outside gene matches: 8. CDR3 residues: CASSWSGTGSYGYTF. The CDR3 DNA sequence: TGTGCCAGCAGTTGGTCCGGGACAGGGTCTTATGGCTACACCTTC.